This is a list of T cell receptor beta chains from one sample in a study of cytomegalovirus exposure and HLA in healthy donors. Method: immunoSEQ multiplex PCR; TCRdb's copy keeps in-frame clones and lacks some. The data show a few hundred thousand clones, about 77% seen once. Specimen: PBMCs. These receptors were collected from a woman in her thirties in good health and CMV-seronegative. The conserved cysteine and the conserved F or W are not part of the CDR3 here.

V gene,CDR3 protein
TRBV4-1,ASSQARSGYT
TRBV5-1,ASSHGQGNRGGYT
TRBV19,ASSIAGRAF
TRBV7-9,SSSLATSLHTGELF
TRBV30,AWSLTGYGANVLT
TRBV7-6,ASSLAPSGQEF
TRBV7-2,ASSSTGTSNQPQH
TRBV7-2,VSSSVPGGILYNEQF
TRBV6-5,ASSLPTGEHRGAV
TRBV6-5,ASSFGPSYEQY
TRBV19,AFPGQGSYEQY
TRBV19,ASSTQTGSGNTIY
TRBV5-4,ASSVRDYYSYNEQF
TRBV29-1,SVANARGGNGYT
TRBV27,ASSTGSDTEAF
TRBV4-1,ASSRDSGRGEQY
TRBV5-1,ASRSGQNYEQY
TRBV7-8,ASSGTVGGPQH
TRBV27,ASSLSRFGGYT
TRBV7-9,AIMPGMMNTEAF